The T cell receptor beta chain under discussion was sequenced for a study of vaccination and CD4 T cells after COVID-19. Study summary: Median time from COVID diagnosis to post-COVID sampling was 101 days (35 to 161). Each control culture was treated with a CEFX pool, an HIV-1 Nef pool, or no peptide.

The V gene's germline CDR1 is SNHLY and CDR2 FYNNEI. The CDR3 totals 14 residues. The V and J ends lost 1 base and 1 base respectively, with 4 bases between them. Stated treatment: roughly ten-day PBMC culture with coronavirus spike peptide pools or control peptides (ViraFEST assay). A word on this clonotype: The target antigen is unknown.

The Oncomine TCR Beta short-read assay was applied to DNA of cultured CD4+ T cells. A single record per CDR3 protein comes from TCRdb applying MiXCR to the PCR reads. Counted here are 8,000 to 10,000 distinct CDR3 sequences, about 30% occurring once; the ten biggest clones make up under 35%. This sequence was found in a human donor with COVID-19. Specimen: cultured CD4+ T cells from blood. J is TRBJ2-2 and V is TRBV2, with no clear D. CDR3 loop: CASSEVRNTGELFF. In DNA form, the CDR3 reads TGTGCCAGCAGTGAAGTTCGGAACACCGGGGAGCTGTTTTTT.